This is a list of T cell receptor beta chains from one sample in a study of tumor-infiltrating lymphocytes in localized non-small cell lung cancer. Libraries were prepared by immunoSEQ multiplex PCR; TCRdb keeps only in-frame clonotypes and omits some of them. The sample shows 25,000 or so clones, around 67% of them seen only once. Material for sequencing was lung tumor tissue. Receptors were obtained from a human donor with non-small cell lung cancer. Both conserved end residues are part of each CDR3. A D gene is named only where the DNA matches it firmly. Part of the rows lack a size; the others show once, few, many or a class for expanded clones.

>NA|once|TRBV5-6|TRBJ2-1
TGTGCCAGCAGCTTGGGGGCTCTGATTAACAATGAGCAGTTCTTC
CASSLGALINNEQFF
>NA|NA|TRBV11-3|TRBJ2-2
TGTGCCAGCAGCTTAGACAGGGAGGTTGACACCGGGGAGCTGTTTTTT
CASSLDREVDTGELFF
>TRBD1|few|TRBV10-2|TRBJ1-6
TGCGCCAGCAGTGAGGGCAGGGGGGCCTCACCCCTCCACTTT
CASSEGRGASPLHF
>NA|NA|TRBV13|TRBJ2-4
TGTGCCAGCAGCTACGGATTAGCCAAAAACATTCAGTACTTC
CASSYGLAKNIQYF
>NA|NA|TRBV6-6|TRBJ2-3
TGTGCCAGCAGTTTTGGGCAATACACAGATACGCAGTATTTT
CASSFGQYTDTQYF
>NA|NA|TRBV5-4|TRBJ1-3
TGTGCCATGACGGAGGGGCGGAGTGGAAACACCATATATTTT
CAMTEGRSGNTIYF
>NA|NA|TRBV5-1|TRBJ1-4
TGCGCCAGCAGCGGGGGGGCGGCTAACAATGAAAAACTGTTTTTT
CASSGGAANNEKLFF
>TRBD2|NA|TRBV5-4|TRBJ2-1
TGTGCCAGCAGCTTGGGGACTAGCGGGGTCTACAATGAGCAGTTCTTC
CASSLGTSGVYNEQFF
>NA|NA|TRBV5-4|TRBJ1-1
TGTGCCAGCAGCCCCCGGGAGAGGAACACTGAAGCTTTCTTT
CASSPRERNTEAFF
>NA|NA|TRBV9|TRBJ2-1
TGTGCCAGCAGCGTGCTCCCCCGGGGCAATGAGCAGTTCTTC
CASSVLPRGNEQFF
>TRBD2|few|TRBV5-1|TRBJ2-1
TGCGCCAGCAGCTTGTACGGACTAGCGGGGGGGCAGGGAGGTGAGCAGTTCTTC
CASSLYGLAGGQGGEQFF
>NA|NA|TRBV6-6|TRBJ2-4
TGTGCCAGCACTCGTGACGGGGCAGGGATGAACATTCAGTACTTC
CASTRDGAGMNIQYF
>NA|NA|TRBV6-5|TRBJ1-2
TGTGCCAGCAGTTACTCGCAGGGGCAGAATGGCTACACCTTC
CASSYSQGQNGYTF
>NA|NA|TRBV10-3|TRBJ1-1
TGTGCCATCAGGAAGACGGACGAGAACACTGAAGCTTTCTTT
CAIRKTDENTEAFF
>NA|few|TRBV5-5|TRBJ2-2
TGTGCCAGCAGCTCCCTACAAGGTTCATACACCGGGGAGCTGTTTTTT
CASSSLQGSYTGELFF
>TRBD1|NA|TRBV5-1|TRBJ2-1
TGCGCCAGCAGCTACCTCTCCGGGACAGGGGTAGGTGAGCAGTTCTTC
CASSYLSGTGVGEQFF
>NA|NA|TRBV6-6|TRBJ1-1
TGTGCCAGCAGTTACTTCCAGACTGAAGCTTTCTTT
CASSYFQTEAFF
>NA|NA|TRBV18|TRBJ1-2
TGTGCCAGCTCCCAGGACAGTAACTATGGCTACACCTTC
CASSQDSNYGYTF
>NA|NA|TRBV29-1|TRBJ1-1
TGCAGCGCGGGAGACACTGAAGCTTTCTTT
CSAGDTEAFF
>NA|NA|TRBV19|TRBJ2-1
TGTGCCAGTAGTAATGAAGGGTGGGGCTACAATGAGCAGTTCTTC
CASSNEGWGYNEQFF
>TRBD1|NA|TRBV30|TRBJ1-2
TGTGCCTGGGAGAACAGGGGCGCCTTCTATGGCTACACCTTC
CAWENRGAFYGYTF
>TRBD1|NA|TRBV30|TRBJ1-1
TGTGCCTGGAATCGGGACAGCAACACTGAAGCTTTCTTT
CAWNRDSNTEAFF
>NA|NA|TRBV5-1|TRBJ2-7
TGCGCCAGCAGCTCGGGATGGGGGTACGAGCAGTACTTC
CASSSGWGYEQYF
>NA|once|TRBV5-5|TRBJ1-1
TGTGCCAGCAGCTTGGGAGAGCGCACTGAAGCTTTCTTT
CASSLGERTEAFF
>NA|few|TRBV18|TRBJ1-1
TGTGCCAGCTCACCAGGGAGGAACACTGAAGCTTTCTTT
CASSPGRNTEAFF
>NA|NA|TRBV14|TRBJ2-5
TGTGCCAGCAGCCGACGTAACGGGGTTGTAGAGACCCAGTACTTC
CASSRRNGVVETQYF
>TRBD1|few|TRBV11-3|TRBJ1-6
TGTGCCAGCAGCGTCGACAGGGTAAATTCACCCCTCCACTTT
CASSVDRVNSPLHF
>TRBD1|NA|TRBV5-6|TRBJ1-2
TGTGCCAGCAGCCAACATGACAGGGCAAGTGGCTACACCTTC
CASSQHDRASGYTF
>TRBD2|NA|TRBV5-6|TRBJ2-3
TGTGCCAGCAGCTTACTAGCGGGGGCCACAGATACGCAGTATTTT
CASSLLAGATDTQYF
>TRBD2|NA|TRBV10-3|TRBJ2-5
TGTGCCATCAGCGGCGGGGGTGAACAAGAGACCCAGTACTTC
CAISGGGEQETQYF
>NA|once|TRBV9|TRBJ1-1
TGTGCCAGCAGCGCGATTGGACAGACGAACACTGAAGCTTTCTTT
CASSAIGQTNTEAFF
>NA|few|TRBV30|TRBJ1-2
TGTGCCTGGAAGGGGGGGGGCCATGGCTACACCTTC
CAWKGGGHGYTF
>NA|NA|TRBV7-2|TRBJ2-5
TGTGCCAGCAGCTTAGGCCCCAGAGAGACCCAGTACTTC
CASSLGPRETQYF
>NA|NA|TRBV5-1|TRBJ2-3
TGCGCCAGCAGCCCTAGCACAGATACGCAGTATTTT
CASSPSTDTQYF
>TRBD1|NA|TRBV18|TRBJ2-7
TGTGCCAGCTCACCATTTGGGGACAGGGCCTCCTACGAGCAGTACTTC
CASSPFGDRASYEQYF
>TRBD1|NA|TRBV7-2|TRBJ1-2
TGTGCCAGCAGCCAAGGGCTCAGGCAGGGGGATGGCTACACCTTC
CASSQGLRQGDGYTF
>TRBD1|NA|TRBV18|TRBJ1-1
TGTGCCAGCTCACCAATTCAGGGGGGCACTGAAGCTTTCTTT
CASSPIQGGTEAFF
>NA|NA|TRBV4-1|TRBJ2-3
TGCGCCAGCAGCCTCCAGGGTGAGGATACGCAGTATTTT
CASSLQGEDTQYF
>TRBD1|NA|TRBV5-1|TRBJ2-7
TGCGCCAGCAGCTTGCAGGGGGCGGGCGACGAGCAGTACTTC
CASSLQGAGDEQYF
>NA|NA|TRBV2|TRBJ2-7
TGTGCCAGCAGTCTATACTACGAGCAGTACTTC
CASSLYYEQYF
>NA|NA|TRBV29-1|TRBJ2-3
TGCAGCGTTGCGGAGGCAGATACGCAGTATTTT
CSVAEADTQYF
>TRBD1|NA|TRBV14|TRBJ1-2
TGTGCCAGCAGCCATATCACAGGGGGCTCTAACTATGGCTACACCTTC
CASSHITGGSNYGYTF
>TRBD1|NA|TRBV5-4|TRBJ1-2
TGTGCCAGCGACGAACAGGGGGCCGTTGGCTACACCTTC
CASDEQGAVGYTF
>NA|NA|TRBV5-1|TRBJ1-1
TGCGCCAGCAGCTCCGGGACCGCGAACACTGAAGCTTTCTTT
CASSSGTANTEAFF
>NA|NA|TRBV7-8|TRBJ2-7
TGTGCCAGCAGCCCCAGGGGGGGGAGCACCTACGAGCAGTACTTC
CASSPRGGSTYEQYF
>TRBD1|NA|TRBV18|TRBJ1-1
TGTGCCAGCTCATCGGGACAGCTCACTGAAGCTTTCTTT
CASSSGQLTEAFF
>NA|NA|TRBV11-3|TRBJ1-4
TGTGCCAGCAGCCGCCGAGGACACAACAATGAAATGTTTTTT
CASSRRGHNNEMFF
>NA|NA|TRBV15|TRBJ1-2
TGTGCCACCAGCAGAGGGGGGAATAACTATGGCTACACCTTC
CATSRGGNNYGYTF
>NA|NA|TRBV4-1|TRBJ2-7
TGCGCCAGCAGCTACGACGGGAACTCCTACGAGCAGTACTTC
CASSYDGNSYEQYF
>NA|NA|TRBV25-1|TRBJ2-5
TGTGCCAGCAGTGATGGGGGAAAAGAGACCCAGTACTTC
CASSDGGKETQYF
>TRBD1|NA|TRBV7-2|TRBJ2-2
TGTGCCAGCAACCCCGGACAGGGGGTTATGGAGCTGTTTTTT
CASNPGQGVMELFF
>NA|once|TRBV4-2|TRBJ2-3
TGTGCCAGCAGCCAAGATCACGGTACCGCAGATACGCAGTATTTT
CASSQDHGTADTQYF
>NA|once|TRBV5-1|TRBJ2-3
TGCGCCAGCAGCCCACATACGCGGTTGCCAGATACGCAGTATTTT
CASSPHTRLPDTQYF